This T cell receptor beta chain was sequenced in a study of Tregs in tolerant kidney transplant recipients (dated by TCRdb to about 2019). Regarding the research as a whole: The study used TCRbeta sequencing to identify donor-specific regulatory T cells before combined kidney and bone marrow transplantation, then tracked those cells after transplant.

On this clone: The specificity of this receptor is unknown. No base qualities exist here, and no much larger clone lies one base off it.

CDR1 and CDR2 are read off the germline V gene (reference sequence) as PRHDT and FYEKMQ. V was cut back by 5 bases and J by 6 bases, leaving a gap of 22 bases between them. From its cysteine to its phenylalanine, the CDR3 spans 16 amino acids. Of the read, only the CDR3 DNA is kept; its 48 bases are in frame from base 1. Overall study outcomes, separate from this receptor: Because the study included only a small number of patients, the results must be confirmed in larger populations and under other immunosuppression protocols. For some patients, the PCR primers changed as time went on, which meant samples from those patients could not be compared with one another at the nucleotide level. Biological reproducibility was not directly assessed, although technical replication error appeared to be minimal. In tolerant patients, donor-specific Tregs expanded more than Tregs overall, which suggests antigen-driven rather than nonspecific expansion. Expanding Tregs with activated donor B cells appeared to identify the most biologically relevant and donor-specific TCRbeta repertoire.

Genomic DNA was extracted from sorted cells with the QIAGEN DNeasy Blood and Tissue Kit for TCRbeta CDR3 sequencing. High-throughput TCRbeta CDR3 sequencing, including PCR amplification with bias correction and internal controls, was performed commercially through immunoSEQ. Per the source publication's procedure: A unique productive TCRbeta sequence was defined by the CDR3 nucleotide sequence when primers matched, and otherwise by the CDR3 amino acid sequence together with the Vbeta and Jbeta genes. As a correction for sorting error, sequences shared between sorted populations at a frequency ratio of 2:1 or less were discarded, and the remaining shared sequences were assigned to the higher population. A sequence counted as donor-reactive if, in CFSE-low cells, the sequence had a frequency of at least 0.01% and was expanded at least 5-fold compared with unstimulated cells. Repertoire divergence was quantified by Jensen-Shannon divergence calculated from the top 100 TCRbeta sequences ranked by frequency. When a sample had multiple sequencing runs, each run was corrected for sorting error separately and the runs were then pooled. Drawn from immuneACCESS, this table holds only the in-frame rearrangements with V and J called that TCRdb kept. Clones are partly lost; checked studies trace under half to an unresolved V gene and leave the rest unexplained. Clone size and the V and J calls come from that table; the DNA yielded D and trimming. The sample records about 52,000 clones, 90% to 95% of which are singletons. Clones ranked in the top ten supply around 15% of the sample.

Transplants used related donors with nonmyeloablative bone marrow transplantation; mixed chimerism was transient in the human trials. Unstimulated Tregs (CD4+CD25+CD127-), CD4+ non-Tregs (CD4+CD25-), CD4 and CD8 cells were FACS-sorted from thawed PBMCs. The patients were several recipients of combined kidney and bone marrow transplants from the ITN036ST trial, and samples were available only from these trial subjects. Healthy control blood was separated into PBMCs by Ficoll density gradient and cryopreserved, and patient PBMCs were collected both before and after transplant. This TCR came from a human patient who received a combined kidney and bone marrow transplant. After a transplant, some of the T cells may come from the graft donor. Material: CD8+ T cells from blood (PBMCs), obtained 24 months after the transplant. The V and J segments used are TRBV13 and TRBJ1-2; possibly the D gene is TRBD1, per 5 matching bases. The CDR3 here reads CASSPNPGQGKHGYTF. The DNA sequence follows: TGTGCCAGCAGCCCCAACCCCGGGCAGGGAAAGCATGGCTACACCTTC.